Listed below are T cell receptor beta chains from one sample, sequenced in a study of Ad26.COV2.S vaccination and SARS-CoV-2 variants. Produced via immunoSEQ multiplex PCR; TCRdb's table is partial and in-frame only. The table lists roughly 380,000 clones, approximately 87% of them singletons. Sequencing used peripheral blood, obtained in a trial of Ad26.COV2.S vaccine versus placebo. These receptor sequences come from a person aged 18-60 years who received the Ad26.COV2.S COVID-19 vaccine or a placebo. Each CDR3 is given with its conserved first and last residue. D genes are given only for firm matches. The size entry is marked missing in some rows and otherwise reads once, few, many or a size class.

j_call clone_size v_call d_call cdr3_nt cdr3_aa
TRBJ2-2 . TRBV5-1 TRBD1 TGCGCCAGCAGCTTGGGCCCAGGGGGCGCGATCGGGGAGCTGTTTTTT CASSLGPGGAIGELFF
TRBJ2-7 . TRBV5-4 TRBD1 TGTGCCAGCAGCTCCCGGGACAGGGCTTCCTACGAGCAGTACTTC CASSSRDRASYEQYF
TRBJ2-3 . TRBV27 . TGTGCCAGCAGTTTGAAGGCCTTGATGACGGGGGGCAGCACAGATACGCAGTATTTT CASSLKALMTGGSTDTQYF
TRBJ2-1 . TRBV7-3 TRBD1 TGTGCCAGCAGCGCAACAGGGGGGAACTACAATGAGCAGTTCTTC CASSATGGNYNEQFF
TRBJ2-7 . TRBV19 . TGTGCCAGTAGTCTTAATGGCGGGGCACGCTACGAGCAGTACTTC CASSLNGGARYEQYF
TRBJ1-5 . TRBV5-6 . TGTGCCAGCAGCTTAGCCCAGCAGAATCAGCCCCAGCATTTT CASSLAQQNQPQHF
TRBJ2-5 . TRBV6-6 . TGTGCCAGCAGTTACCCTTGGGGCCAGGCGGAGACCCAGTACTTC CASSYPWGQAETQYF
TRBJ1-1 . TRBV30 . TGTGCCTGGAGTGCCGTCCATAGGTCTGAAGCTTTCTTT CAWSAVHRSEAFF
TRBJ2-5 . TRBV6-4 TRBD2 TGTGCCAGCAGTGTCCTAGCGGGGGGGCTTTACCAAGAGACCCAGTACTTC CASSVLAGGLYQETQYF
TRBJ2-1 . TRBV2 TRBD2 TGTGCCAGCAGTTTCCACTTACCCATAGCGGGGGTATACAATGAGCAGTTCTTC CASSFHLPIAGVYNEQFF
TRBJ2-7 . TRBV7-6 . TGTGCCAGCAGCTCCCCAACTGACGCTGACGAGCAGTACTTC CASSSPTDADEQYF
TRBJ1-5 few TRBV19 TRBD1 TGTGCCAGTAGTAGGGGAGTATGGGACAGTTTCTCTCCACCTTATAGCAATCAGCCCCAGCATTTT CASSRGVWDSFSPPYSNQPQHF
TRBJ1-2 . TRBV9 . TGTGCCAGCAGCGCCAGTGAGTTGGACTATGGCTACACCTTC CASSASELDYGYTF
TRBJ1-1 . TRBV4-3 . TGCGCCAGCAGCCAAGATCGAAGGAACACTGAAGCTTTCTTT CASSQDRRNTEAFF
TRBJ2-7 . TRBV18 . TGTGCCAGCTCACCCGATCCTAGCTCCTACGAGCAGTACTTC CASSPDPSSYEQYF
TRBJ1-1 . TRBV5-1 . TGCGCCAGCAGCTTGGGGAGATCGAACACTGAAGCTTTCTTT CASSLGRSNTEAFF
TRBJ1-3 . TRBV5-4 . TGTGCCAGCAGCTTGGACCGGGACTTTTATGTGGCTGGAAACACCATATATTTT CASSLDRDFYVAGNTIYF
TRBJ2-1 . TRBV27 . TGTGCCAGCAGCTATACCGCGGGGTTCGGCAATGAGCAGTTCTTC CASSYTAGFGNEQFF
TRBJ2-6 . TRBV11-2 . TGTGCCAGCAGCTGGGGACGGTCTGGGGCCAACGTCCTGACTTTC CASSWGRSGANVLTF
TRBJ1-1 . TRBV7-9 TRBD1 TGTGCCAGCAGCCAAGACAGGGGACCCGTTATGAACACTGAAGCTTTCTTT CASSQDRGPVMNTEAFF
TRBJ1-1 . TRBV7-9 TRBD1 TGTGCCAGCAGCGTACAGGGGATGAACACTGAAGCTTTCTTT CASSVQGMNTEAFF
TRBJ2-3 . TRBV3-1/TRBV3-2 . TGTGCCAGCAGCCAAGCCCTTTCAGATACGCAGTATTTT CASSQALSDTQYF
TRBJ2-3 . TRBV6-2/TRBV6-3 TRBD2 TGTGCCAGCAGTTACGAGGGACTAGCGGGGGCCGCGAGGAATACGCAGTATTTT CASSYEGLAGAARNTQYF
TRBJ2-3 . TRBV7-3 TRBD2 TGTGCCAGCAGCTTAACTAGCGGGGCCACAGATACGCAGTATTTT CASSLTSGATDTQYF